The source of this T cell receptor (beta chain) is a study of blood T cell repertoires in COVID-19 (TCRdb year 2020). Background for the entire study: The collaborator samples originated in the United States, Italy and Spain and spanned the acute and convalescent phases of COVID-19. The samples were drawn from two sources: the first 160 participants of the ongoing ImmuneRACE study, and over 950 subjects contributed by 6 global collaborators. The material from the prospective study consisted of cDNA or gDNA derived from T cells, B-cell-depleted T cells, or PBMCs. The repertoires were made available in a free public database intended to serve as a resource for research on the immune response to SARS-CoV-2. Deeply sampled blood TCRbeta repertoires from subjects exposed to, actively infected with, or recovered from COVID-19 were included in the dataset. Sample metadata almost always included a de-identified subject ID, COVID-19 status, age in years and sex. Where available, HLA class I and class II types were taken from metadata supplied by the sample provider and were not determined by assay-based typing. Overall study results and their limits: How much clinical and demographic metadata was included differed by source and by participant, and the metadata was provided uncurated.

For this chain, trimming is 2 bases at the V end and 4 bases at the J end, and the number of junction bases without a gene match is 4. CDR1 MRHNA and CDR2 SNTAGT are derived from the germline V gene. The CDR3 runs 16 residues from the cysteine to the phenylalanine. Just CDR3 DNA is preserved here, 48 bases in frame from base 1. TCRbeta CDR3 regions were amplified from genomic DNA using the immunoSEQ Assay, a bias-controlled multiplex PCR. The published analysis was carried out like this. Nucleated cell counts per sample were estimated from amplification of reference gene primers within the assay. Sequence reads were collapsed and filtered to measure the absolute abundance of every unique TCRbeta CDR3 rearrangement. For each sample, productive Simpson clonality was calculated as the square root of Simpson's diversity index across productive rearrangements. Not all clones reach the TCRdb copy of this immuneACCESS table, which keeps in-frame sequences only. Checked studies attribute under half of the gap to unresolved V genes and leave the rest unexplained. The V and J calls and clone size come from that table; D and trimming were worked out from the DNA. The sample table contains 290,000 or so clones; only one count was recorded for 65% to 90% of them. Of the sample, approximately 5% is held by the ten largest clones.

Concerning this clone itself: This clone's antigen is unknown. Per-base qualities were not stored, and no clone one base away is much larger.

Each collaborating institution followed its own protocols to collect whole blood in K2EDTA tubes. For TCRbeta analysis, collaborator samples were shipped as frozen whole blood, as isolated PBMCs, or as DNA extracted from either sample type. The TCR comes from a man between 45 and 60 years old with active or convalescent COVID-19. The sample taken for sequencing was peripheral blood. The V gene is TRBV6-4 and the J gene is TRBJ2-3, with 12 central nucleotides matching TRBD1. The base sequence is TGTGCCAGCAGTGACCGTGGGACAGGGGGCCCAGATACGCAGTATTTT. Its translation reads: CASSDRGTGGPDTQYF.